This T cell receptor beta chain was captured by sequencing in a study of human T cells and chemical hapten exposure. Notes on the study in general: Expanded TCRs formed significantly more large CDR3 similarity clusters than controls.

This clonotype ranks as medium-sized. Its antigen is not identified. Using its own MiXCR run on the RACE reads, TCRdb lists one record per CDR3 protein. This sample yields just over 40,000 distinct CDR3 sequences, of which less than 3.5% are seen a single time; approximately 6.7% belongs to the top ten. Specified time point: patch test 2, 6 weeks after DPC sensitization. Treatment in this sample: therapeutic diphenylcyclopropenone sensitization with weekly scalp DPC. Prior to each patch test being applied, blood was drawn. Trimming cost V 0 bases and J 2 bases; bases outside gene matches: 4. The germline V gene encodes CDR1 LGHNA and CDR2 YSLEER. The length of the CDR3 is 15 residues.

This TCR came from a man between 35 and 55 years old with alopecia areata. Some clones in this sample may be carry-over from other donors' samples. The chain employs TRBV4-3 and TRBJ2-7; 7 positions agree with TRBD2. The sample consisted of whole blood, taken in connection with sensitization to the hapten diphenylcyclopropenone (DPC). DNA for the CDR3: TGCGCCAGCAGCCAAGAACGGGGGGAAACCTACGAGCAGTACTTC. It yields the protein CASSQERGETYEQYF.